Listed below are T cell receptor beta chains from one sample, sequenced in a study of T cell responses to AZD1222 COVID-19 vaccine. The data were produced by immunoSEQ multiplex PCR, yet TCRdb's version contains in-frame clones alone and is incomplete. The repertoire holds about 100,000 clones, about 94% seen once, with around 2% in the top ten. The specimen was peripheral blood, collected on day 0 of AZD1222 vaccination. The source of these receptors is an adult in good health. Both conserved end residues are part of each CDR3. D genes are given only for firm matches. The size field is filled for only some rows; it gives once, few, many or a size class.

TRBJ1-1	14	.	.	TRBV6-5	TGTGCCAGCAGAACCCCGGAGGGGCGCACTGAAGCTTTCTTT	CASRTPEGRTEAFF
TRBJ1-4	13	.	.	TRBV7-8	TGTGCCAGCAGCTTGCGGGAGGGGGAAAAACTGTTTTTT	CASSLREGEKLFF
TRBJ2-7	16	.	TRBD1	TRBV3-1/TRBV3-2	TGTGCCAGCAGCCAAGCCGGGACAGGGGTGTCCTACGAGCAGTACTTC	CASSQAGTGVSYEQYF
TRBJ1-2	14	.	.	TRBV3-1/TRBV3-2	TGTGCCAGCAGCCCGGGAGCTACCGCCTATGGCTACACCTTC	CASSPGATAYGYTF
TRBJ2-2	17	.	.	TRBV18	TGTGCCAGCTCACCCCGGGACCGAAAAGTCATTTCCGGGGAGCTGTTTTTT	CASSPRDRKVISGELFF
TRBJ1-6	16	.	.	TRBV20-1	TGCAGTGCTAGTGCCGACACAGTGAACTATAATTCACCCCTCCACTTT	CSASADTVNYNSPLHF
TRBJ1-1	14	.	.	TRBV4-1	TGCGCCAGCAGCCCCAGGCAGGGCAACACTGAAGCTTTCTTT	CASSPRQGNTEAFF
TRBJ1-1	16	.	TRBD1	TRBV19	TGTGCCAGTAGTACGATTGGGACAGGTCATGACACTGAAGCTTTCTTT	CASSTIGTGHDTEAFF
TRBJ2-7	14	.	.	TRBV27	TGTGCCAGCAGTTTGGGCCCCCGGTCTGTGGAGCAGTACTTC	CASSLGPRSVEQYF
TRBJ2-5	14	.	.	TRBV5-5	TGTGCCAGCAGCTTGGCCGTTGTCCAAGAGACCCAGTACTTC	CASSLAVVQETQYF
TRBJ1-5	13	once	.	TRBV28	TGTGCCAGCAGCATCAGACAGAATCAGCCCCAGCATTTT	CASSIRQNQPQHF
TRBJ1-2	14	.	.	TRBV19	TGTGCCACCAGAGCAGGGACTCTCTCGTGGGGCTACACCTTC	CATRAGTLSWGYTF
TRBJ1-1	15	.	.	TRBV15	TGTGCCACCAGCAGAGATCTCGGGGAGAACACTGAAGCTTTCTTT	CATSRDLGENTEAFF
TRBJ1-1	13	.	TRBD1	TRBV19	TGTGCCAGTAGTACGGACAGGGACACTGAAGCTTTCTTT	CASSTDRDTEAFF
TRBJ1-5	14	.	.	TRBV28	TGTGCCAGCAGTTCGCGTAAGGTCAATCAGCCCCAGCATTTT	CASSSRKVNQPQHF
TRBJ2-2	12	.	.	TRBV9	TGTGCCAGCAGCATGGTTCACGGGGAGCTGTTTTTT	CASSMVHGELFF
TRBJ2-3	16	.	.	TRBV7-2	TGTGCCAGCAGCTTAGCAGCGGGCCTAAGCACAGATACGCAGTATTTT	CASSLAAGLSTDTQYF
TRBJ2-6	16	.	.	TRBV19	TGTGCCAGTAGTCCCCCAAGGCTGCCTGGGGCCAACGTCCTGACTTTC	CASSPPRLPGANVLTF
TRBJ1-1	17	.	TRBD1	TRBV5-1	TGCGCCAGCAGCTACGAGGGGACAGGGGGCGGGAACACTGAAGCTTTCTTT	CASSYEGTGGGNTEAFF
TRBJ2-3	21	.	.	TRBV4-3	TGCGCCAGCAGCCAAGATCCGGGCGTAGGGTTATTGGGGACTAGCACAGATACGCAGTATTTT	CASSQDPGVGLLGTSTDTQYF
TRBJ2-7	14	.	TRBD1	TRBV6-5	TGTGCCAGCAGGCGGGACAGGGGGCCAGACGAGCAGTACTTC	CASRRDRGPDEQYF
TRBJ1-6	15	.	TRBD1	TRBV19	TGTGCCAGTAGTATTGGGGGGACAGGAGGGGCACCCCTCCACTTT	CASSIGGTGGAPLHF
TRBJ1-3	14	.	.	TRBV27	TGTGCCAGCAGTAAACGCAACTCTGGAAACACCATATATTTT	CASSKRNSGNTIYF
TRBJ1-1	14	.	.	TRBV30	TGTGCCTGGAGTGTTGGGGGGATGAACACTGAAGCTTTCTTT	CAWSVGGMNTEAFF
TRBJ2-1	15	.	.	TRBV5-8	TGTGCCAGCAGCAGGGCGGCACTAGGTATCAATGAGCAGTTCTTC	CASSRAALGINEQFF
TRBJ2-7	15	once	TRBD2	TRBV19	TGTGCCACGAAGAACGGGCGGGAGGGCTTTGAGGAGCAGTACTTC	CATKNGREGFEEQYF
TRBJ1-1	15	.	.	TRBV28	TGTGCCAGCAGTCGAAACCTACAGGGCTGGACTGAAGCTTTCTTT	CASSRNLQGWTEAFF
TRBJ1-5	14	once	.	TRBV6-5	TGTGCCAGCAGCTATCAGGGTTTTGATCAGCCCCAGCATTTT	CASSYQGFDQPQHF
TRBJ2-7	14	.	.	TRBV18	TGTGCCAGCTCACCAGGTACAGGGACCTACGAGCAGTACTTC	CASSPGTGTYEQYF
TRBJ1-1	13	.	.	TRBV19	TGTGCCAGTAGTATAGACCATGGACAGGAAGCTTTCTTT	CASSIDHGQEAFF
TRBJ2-7	16	.	TRBD2	TRBV7-9	TGTGCCAGCAGCTTCCCAGCGGGAGAGTACTCCTACGAGCAGTACTTC	CASSFPAGEYSYEQYF
TRBJ1-2	15	.	.	TRBV6-2/TRBV6-3	TGTGCCAGCAGTCCACTATGGACAGCCTTCGAGGGCTACACCTTC	CASSPLWTAFEGYTF
TRBJ1-1	12	.	.	TRBV10-3	TGTGCCATCAGACAGGGAGAGACTGAAGCTTTCTTT	CAIRQGETEAFF